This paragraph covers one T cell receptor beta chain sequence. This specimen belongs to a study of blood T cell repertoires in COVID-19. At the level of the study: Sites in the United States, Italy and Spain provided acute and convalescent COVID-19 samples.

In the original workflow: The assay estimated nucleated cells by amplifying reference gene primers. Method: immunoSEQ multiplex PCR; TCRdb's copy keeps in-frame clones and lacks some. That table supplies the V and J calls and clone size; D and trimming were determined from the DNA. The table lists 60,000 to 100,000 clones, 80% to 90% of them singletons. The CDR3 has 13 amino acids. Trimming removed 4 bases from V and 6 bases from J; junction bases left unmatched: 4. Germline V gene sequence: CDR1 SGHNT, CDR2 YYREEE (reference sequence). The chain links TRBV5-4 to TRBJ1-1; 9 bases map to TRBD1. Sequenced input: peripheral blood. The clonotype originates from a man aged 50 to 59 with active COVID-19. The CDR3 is CASSLGQGPEAFF. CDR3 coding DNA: TGTGCCAGCAGCCTCGGACAGGGGCCTGAAGCTTTCTTT.